The 10 T cell receptor beta chains reported below all come from one sample, sequenced in a study of somatic mutations in cytotoxic T cells in rheumatoid arthritis. Clones were sequenced by immunoSEQ multiplex PCR, and TCRdb holds only the in-frame ones, with some missing. The sample has around 16,000 clones; 82% are singletons. Sequencing was performed on CD8+ T cells sorted from blood. These receptors originate from a woman aged 50 to 60 with rheumatoid arthritis.

The chain couples TRBV4-3 to TRBJ2-2, with 10 bases aligning to TRBD2. CDR1 and CDR2 (germline): LGHNA, YSLEER. V shed 0 bases and J 5 bases; nucleotides not matched to a gene: 0. The CDR3 covers 15 residues. The CDR3 here is CASSQDSGGTGELFF. The CDR3 DNA reads TGCGCCAGCAGCCAAGATAGCGGGGGGACCGGGGAGCTGTTTTTT.

The CDR3 protein is CASSPHPDIYTEAFF. CDR3 nucleotides: TGTGCCAGCAGCCCCCATCCGGACATCTACACTGAAGCTTTCTTT. The J gene is TRBJ1-1, the V gene TRBV13; maybe TRBD1 (5 bases). Germline-derived CDR1 and CDR2 are PRHDT and FYEKMQ (reference sequence). Deletions cut 5 bases from V and 3 bases from J, with 16 bases between. CDR3 size: 15 residues. The variable domain in full, completed from reference TRBV13 and TRBJ1-1, reads AAGVIQSPRHLIKEKRETATLKCYPIPRHDTVYWYQQGPGQDPQFLISFYEKMQSDKGSIPDRFSAQQFSDYHSELNMSSLELGDSALYFCASSPHPDIYTEAFFGQGTRLTVV.

This clone appeared a single time. The rearrangement uses TRBV6-1 and TRBJ2-7; D gene unclear. Trimming left V 3 bases short and J 2 bases short, with 20 bases between. This CDR3 contains 17 residues. Germline lookup yields CDR1 MNHNS and CDR2 SASEGT. The CDR3 sequence: CASSDPRAGITTYEQYF. The CDR3 DNA reads TGTGCCAGCAGTGATCCCCGGGCAGGCATAACTACCTACGAGCAGTACTTC.

CDR3 in DNA: TGTGCCAGCAGCGAACAGGGGAAGAGCAATCAGCCCCAGCATTTT. Encoded protein: CASSEQGKSNQPQHF. This rearrangement joins TRBV7-9 to TRBJ1-5, with 7 bases that match TRBD1. CDR3 length: 15 amino acids. V was clipped by 5 bases and J by 1 base; unmatched bases: 5. CDR1 is SEHNR, CDR2 FQNEAQ, per germline (reference sequence).

The sample holds a few counts of this clone. The chain couples TRBV27 to TRBJ1-1; D might be TRBD1 (6 bases). The CDR3 loop spans 13 amino acids. Trimming shortened V by 6 bases and J by 1 base, and 9 bases separated the two germline ends. Germline-derived CDR1 and CDR2 are MNHEY and SMNVEV (reference sequence). Here the CDR3 DNA reads TGTGCCAGCAGGGACAGACAGAACACTGAAGCTTTCTTT. Protein product: CASRDRQNTEAFF.

The sample holds a few counts of this clone. The J gene is TRBJ1-2, the V gene TRBV2; 8 bases map to TRBD1. The CDR3 spans 17 residues. Looked up from germline, CDR1 is SNHLY and CDR2 is FYNNEI. J gave up 3 bases and V 4 bases, and 13 bases lay outside the gene matches. CDR3 region: CASSARPGQGWDYGYTF. The DNA of the CDR3 is TGTGCCAGCAGTGCCCGACCTGGACAGGGCTGGGACTATGGCTACACCTTC.

This clone appeared a few times. The V gene is TRBV28, the J gene TRBJ1-1; D is uncertain. V was shortened by 3 bases and J by 1 base, with 9 bases between the two germline ends. The CDR3 consists of 14 residues. Germline CDR1 and CDR2: MDHEN and SYDVKM. This CDR3 is CASSLVRGNTEAFF. CDR3 sequence (DNA): TGTGCCAGCAGTTTGGTCAGAGGGAACACTGAAGCTTTCTTT.

The gene calls are TRBV9 and TRBJ1-1; 9 bases are shared with TRBD1. Per germline, CDR1 SGDLS and CDR2 YYNGEE. V trimming: 4 bases; J trimming: 1 base; junction bases outside the gene matches: 8. The CDR3 has 16 residues. The CDR3 coding sequence is TGTGCCAGCAGCACAGGGGGCATTGGGCGGAACACTGAAGCTTTCTTT. It encodes CASSTGGIGRNTEAFF.

The J gene is TRBJ2-1, the V gene TRBV9; 7 bases align to TRBD2. Trimming cost V 3 bases and J 10 bases; bases outside gene matches: 13. CDR3 length: 15 residues. The germline gives CDR1 SGDLS, CDR2 YYNGEE. DNA for the CDR3: TGTGCCAGCAGCGGTTCTGGGAGGGCGGGTCGGGAGCAGTTCTTC. Its protein is CASSGSGRAGREQFF.

The chain carries TRBV29-1 and TRBJ2-1, with D unclear. Germline V gene data show CDR1 as SQVTM and CDR2 as ANQGSEA. V was shortened by 3 bases and J by 3 bases, with 9 bases between the two germline ends. This CDR3 has 13 residues. The CDR3 protein is CSVEGGIYNEQFF. The CDR3 nucleotides are TGCAGCGTTGAGGGCGGAATCTACAATGAGCAGTTCTTC.